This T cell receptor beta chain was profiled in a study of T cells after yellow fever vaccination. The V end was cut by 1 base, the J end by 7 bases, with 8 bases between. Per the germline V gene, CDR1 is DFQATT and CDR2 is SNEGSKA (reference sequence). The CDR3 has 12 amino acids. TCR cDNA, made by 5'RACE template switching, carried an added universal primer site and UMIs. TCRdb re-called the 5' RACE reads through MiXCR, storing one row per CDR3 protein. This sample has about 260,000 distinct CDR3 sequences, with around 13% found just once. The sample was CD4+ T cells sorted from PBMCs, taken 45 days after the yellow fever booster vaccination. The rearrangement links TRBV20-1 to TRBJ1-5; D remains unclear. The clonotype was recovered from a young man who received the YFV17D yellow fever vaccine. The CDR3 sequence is CSARGQTQPQHF. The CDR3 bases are TGCAGTGCTAGAGGTCAGACCCAGCCCCAGCATTTT.